Listed below are T cell receptor beta chains from one sample, sequenced in a study of cytomegalovirus exposure and HLA in healthy donors. Here immunoSEQ multiplex PCR was the method, and the copy in TCRdb shows in-frame clones only, minus some. Of 130,000 to 150,000 clones listed, around 85% are singletons. Sequences were obtained from PBMCs. These receptors all stem from a middle-aged man in good health and CMV-seropositive. Both conserved end residues are part of each CDR3. D genes are given only for firm matches. Size is stated for part of the rows, as once, few or many counts, or as a class when the clone is expanded.

clone_size | j_call | v_call | d_call | cdr3_nt | cdr3_aa
. | TRBJ2-1 | TRBV30 | TRBD2 | TGTGCCTGGAGTCGTGAACTAGCGAGAAATGAGCAGTTCTTC | CAWSRELARNEQFF
. | TRBJ1-1 | TRBV6-5 | TRBD1 | TGTGCCAGCAGGTGGGACAGGACGACTGAAGCTTTCTTT | CASRWDRTTEAFF
. | TRBJ2-6 | TRBV30 | . | TGTGCCTGGAGTACAGGGGGGGGCTCTGGGGCCAACGTCCTGACTTTC | CAWSTGGGSGANVLTF
. | TRBJ1-2 | TRBV29-1 | TRBD1 | TGCAGCGTTGGGGACGCGCCGACAGTGACAGGGGGCATAAATAACTATGGCTACACCTTC | CSVGDAPTVTGGINNYGYTF
. | TRBJ2-1 | TRBV9 | TRBD2 | TGTGCCAGCAGCGTTGGACTAGGCTCCTACAATGAGCAGTTCTTC | CASSVGLGSYNEQFF
few | TRBJ1-4 | TRBV19 | TRBD1 | TGTGCCAGTAGTATGATCGGGACAGCAACTAATGAAAAACTGTTTTTT | CASSMIGTATNEKLFF
. | TRBJ1-1 | TRBV29-1 | . | TGCAGCGCTGCAGGGCTGGGGAACACTGAAGCTTTCTTT | CSAAGLGNTEAFF
once | TRBJ2-6 | TRBV10-1 | . | TGCGCCAGCAGTGAGCCCTCGAGTTGGTTAGGGGCCAACGTCCTGACTTTC | CASSEPSSWLGANVLTF
. | TRBJ2-7 | TRBV7-9 | . | TGTGCCAGCAGCTTAGGGGTGGGGGGGCCTGGCGAGCAGTACTTC | CASSLGVGGPGEQYF
. | TRBJ2-1 | TRBV7-3 | TRBD2 | TGTGCCAGCAGCTTAACTTCTAGCGGGAGAAGCAATGAGCAGTTCTTC | CASSLTSSGRSNEQFF
. | TRBJ1-2 | TRBV7-3 | TRBD1 | TGTGCCAGCAGCCAGACAGGGGCTAATGGCTACACCTTC | CASSQTGANGYTF
. | TRBJ2-1 | TRBV30 | TRBD1 | TGTGCCTGGGTAGTGGGGGGCAGGGGGCCTTACAATGAGCAGTTCTTC | CAWVVGGRGPYNEQFF
. | TRBJ2-6 | TRBV10-3 | TRBD1 | TGTGCCATCAGTGGGGACAGGGGTCTTCGCTCTGGGGCCAACGTCCTGACTTTC | CAISGDRGLRSGANVLTF
. | TRBJ2-7 | TRBV19 | . | TGTGCCAGTAGTATAAGACAGAACTACGAGCAGTACTTC | CASSIRQNYEQYF
. | TRBJ2-7 | TRBV18 | TRBD1 | TGTGCCAGCTCACCCCGGGACAGGGAGAAGCAGTACTTC | CASSPRDREKQYF
. | TRBJ1-2 | TRBV7-2 | TRBD1 | TGTGCCAGCAGCTCCGGGACAGGGTACTATGGCTACACCTTC | CASSSGTGYYGYTF
. | TRBJ2-1 | TRBV5-1 | . | TGCGCCAGCAGCTTGGAGGTCCAGAGGGCTCTTCGCAATGAGCAGTTCTTC | CASSLEVQRALRNEQFF
. | TRBJ2-6 | TRBV6-1 | . | TGTGCCAGCAGTGAACAGAGACAGGTGCTTATCTCTGGGGCCAACGTCCTGACTTTC | CASSEQRQVLISGANVLTF
. | TRBJ2-1 | TRBV9 | TRBD2 | TGTGCCAGCAGCGTAGCCGGGCTAGCGGGAGCGGGTGAGCAGTTCTTC | CASSVAGLAGAGEQFF
. | TRBJ1-1 | TRBV19 | . | TGTGCCAGTAGTATCTTTCGGACACACTTGAACACTGAAGCTTTCTTT | CASSIFRTHLNTEAFF
. | TRBJ2-7 | TRBV14 | TRBD2 | TGTGCCAGCAGCCCACCGAGACTAGCGGGGGGCCGATACGAGCAGTACTTC | CASSPPRLAGGRYEQYF
. | TRBJ1-1 | TRBV5-1 | . | TGCGCCAGCAGATCGGAGGAGAACACTGAAGCTTTCTTT | CASRSEENTEAFF
. | TRBJ1-5 | TRBV5-1 | . | TGCGCCAGCAGCCCGGGCAGGGGCGGAAGTCAGCCCCAGCATTTT | CASSPGRGGSQPQHF
. | TRBJ1-5 | TRBV18 | . | TGTGCCAGCTCATCGCGGGGGGAAGATCAGCCCCAGCATTTT | CASSSRGEDQPQHF
once | TRBJ1-1 | TRBV9 | . | TGTGCCAGCACTCCCCGGGAGCTCACTGAAGCTTTCTTT | CASTPRELTEAFF
. | TRBJ2-5 | TRBV7-6 | TRBD2 | TGTGCCAGCAGCTTTATTCTAGCGGGAGCATCGGTAGAGACCCAGTACTTC | CASSFILAGASVETQYF
. | TRBJ1-1 | TRBV4-1 | . | TGCGCCAGCAGCCAAGACCGGCCAGGAGAAGCTTTCTTT | CASSQDRPGEAFF
. | TRBJ2-3 | TRBV9 | TRBD2 | TGTGCCAGCAGCGTATCCAGCGGGAGGGCGGAAGGTACGCAGTATTTT | CASSVSSGRAEGTQYF
once | TRBJ2-7 | TRBV7-9 | TRBD1 | TGTTCCAGCAGCCCGTCCGGGACAGGGGGGCTCTACGAGCAGTACTTC | CSSSPSGTGGLYEQYF
. | TRBJ1-6 | TRBV10-3 | . | TGTGCCATCAGTGTAAGGGGTGACTATAATTCACCCCTCCACTTT | CAISVRGDYNSPLHF
. | TRBJ1-2 | TRBV6-6 | . | TGTGCCATCCTAGGGCCAGGGCCGGTCGGTGACTATGGCTACACCTTC | CAILGPGPVGDYGYTF
. | TRBJ1-1 | TRBV5-4 | . | TGTGCCAGCAGCTTGGGCCAGGGGAGAACTGAAGCTTTCTTT | CASSLGQGRTEAFF
once | TRBJ2-7 | TRBV28 | . | TGTGCCAGCAGTTTATCAGGCCCCTACGAGCAGTACTTC | CASSLSGPYEQYF
. | TRBJ1-2 | TRBV5-1 | . | TGCGCCAGCAGCTTGGAGCCCCTAGGGGACTATGGCTACACCTTC | CASSLEPLGDYGYTF
. | TRBJ2-5 | TRBV10-3 | . | TGTGCCATCAGAGGAGGGACCGGAGAGACCCAGTACTTC | CAIRGGTGETQYF
. | TRBJ1-1 | TRBV27 | . | TGTGCCAGCAGTTTATTATTTATTCGGGAGGGATCTGAAGCTTTCTTT | CASSLLFIREGSEAFF
. | TRBJ1-2 | TRBV18 | . | TGTGCCAGCTCACCGAATAGCGGGGGCCAGGATGGCTACACCTTC | CASSPNSGGQDGYTF
. | TRBJ2-5 | TRBV19 | TRBD2 | TGTGCAACTGGGACTAGCGGACAAGAGACCCAGTACTTC | CATGTSGQETQYF
. | TRBJ1-2 | TRBV4-1 | . | TGCGCCAGCAGCCAAGTTAACAGCCATGGCTACACCTTC | CASSQVNSHGYTF